This TCR beta chain was profiled in a study of multiple sclerosis patients with progressive multifocal leukoencephalopathy. Time point noted: before natalizumab initiation. Before the first natalizumab infusion, T0 blood samples were taken. This CDR3 has 13 residues. The germline CDR1 and CDR2 sequences are SGHTA and FQGTGA. V was clipped by 3 bases and J by 0 bases, with 3 bases between them. The repertoire was sequenced with immunoSEQ multiplex PCR; TCRdb's copy has only in-frame clones and lacks some. Of about 32,000 clones in the sample, more than 85% were seen once. The chain recombines TRBV7-3 with TRBJ2-1, with D hard to call. The sample comprised PBMCs. The receptor was isolated from a young man with multiple sclerosis. DNA of the CDR3: TGTGCCAGCAGCTTTAGCTCCTACAATGAGCAGTTCTTC. This translates into CASSFSSYNEQFF.